This T cell receptor (beta chain) was sequenced during a study of T cells in Graves' hyperthyroidism and ophthalmopathy. The CDR3 spans 13 residues. With 1 base removed from V and 7 bases from J, the gap between germline ends came to 11 bases. The germline V gene has CDR1 SGHTA and CDR2 FQGNSA. Many counts were recorded for this clonotype. Authors of the study amplified TCR beta CDR3 regions from RNA transcripts. Primed by the HTBI set, a first-round RT-PCR was run on the TCR CDR3. One entry per CDR3 protein, called by TCRdb with MiXCR from the multiplex PCR reads. Of approximately 510,000 distinct CDR3 sequences listed, around 43% are singletons.

The specimen sequenced was peripheral blood or thyroid tissue (not recorded which). This sequence joins TRBV7-2 and TRBJ2-7; no clear D gene. This sequence originates from an adult woman with Graves' disease, either hyperthyroidism or ophthalmopathy (not recorded which). Here the CDR3 DNA reads TGTGCCAGCAGCTTAGACTTTATTTTAGAGCAGTACTTC. Translation: CASSLDFILEQYF.